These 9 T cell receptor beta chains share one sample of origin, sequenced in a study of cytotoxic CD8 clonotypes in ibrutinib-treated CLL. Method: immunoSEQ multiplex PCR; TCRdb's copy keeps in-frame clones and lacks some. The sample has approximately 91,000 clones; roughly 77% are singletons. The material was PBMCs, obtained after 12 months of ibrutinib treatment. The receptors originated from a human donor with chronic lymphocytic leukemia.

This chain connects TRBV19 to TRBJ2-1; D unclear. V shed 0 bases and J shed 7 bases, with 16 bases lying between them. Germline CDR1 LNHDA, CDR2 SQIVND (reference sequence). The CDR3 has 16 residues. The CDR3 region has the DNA TGTGCCAGTAGTATAGACCCCAATTTCCTCCGGAATGAGCAGTTCTTC. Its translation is CASSIDPNFLRNEQFF.

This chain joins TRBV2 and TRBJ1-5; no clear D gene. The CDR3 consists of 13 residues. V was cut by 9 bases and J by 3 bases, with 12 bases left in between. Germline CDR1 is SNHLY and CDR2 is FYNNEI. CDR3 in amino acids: CASHTDLNQPQHF. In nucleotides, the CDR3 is TGTGCCAGTCACACGGACCTCAATCAGCCCCAGCATTTT.

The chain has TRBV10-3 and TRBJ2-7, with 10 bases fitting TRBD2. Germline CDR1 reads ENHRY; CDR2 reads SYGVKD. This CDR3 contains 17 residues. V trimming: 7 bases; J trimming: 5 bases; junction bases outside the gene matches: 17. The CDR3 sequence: CAITPTSGRAPQNEQYF. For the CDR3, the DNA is TGTGCCATCACCCCGACTAGCGGGCGAGCCCCCCAAAACGAGCAGTACTTC.

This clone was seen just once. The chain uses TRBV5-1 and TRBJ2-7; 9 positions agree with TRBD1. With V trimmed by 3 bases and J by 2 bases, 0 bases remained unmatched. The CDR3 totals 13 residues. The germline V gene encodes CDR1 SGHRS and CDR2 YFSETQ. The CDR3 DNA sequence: TGCGCCAGCAGCTGGGACAGGGCCTACGAGCAGTACTTC. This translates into CASSWDRAYEQYF. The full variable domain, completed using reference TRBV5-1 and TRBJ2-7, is KAGVTQTPRYLIKTRGQQVTLSCSPISGHRSVSWYQQTPGQGLQFLFEYFSETQRNKGNFPGRFSGRQFSNSRSEMNVSTLELGDSALYLCASSWDRAYEQYFGPGTRLTVT.

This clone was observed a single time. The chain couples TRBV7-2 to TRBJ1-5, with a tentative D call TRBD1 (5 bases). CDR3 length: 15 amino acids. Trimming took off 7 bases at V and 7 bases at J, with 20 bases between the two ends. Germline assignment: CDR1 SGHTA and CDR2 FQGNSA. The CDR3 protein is CASTPGWGVGQPQHF. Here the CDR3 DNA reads TGTGCCAGCACCCCGGGGTGGGGGGTAGGGCAGCCCCAGCATTTT.

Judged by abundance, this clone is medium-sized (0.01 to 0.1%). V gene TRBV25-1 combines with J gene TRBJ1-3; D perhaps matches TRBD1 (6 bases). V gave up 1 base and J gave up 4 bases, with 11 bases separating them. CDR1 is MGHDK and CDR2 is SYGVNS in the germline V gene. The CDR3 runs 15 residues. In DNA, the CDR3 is TGTGCCAGCAGTGAATTGGGGGCAGGGGGAAACACCATATATTTT. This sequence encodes CASSELGAGGNTIYF.

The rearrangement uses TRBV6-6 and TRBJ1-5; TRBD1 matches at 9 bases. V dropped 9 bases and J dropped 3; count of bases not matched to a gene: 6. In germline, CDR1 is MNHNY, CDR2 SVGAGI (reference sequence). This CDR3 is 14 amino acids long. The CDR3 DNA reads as TGTGCCAGTCAAACAGGGGGCTCCAATCAGCCCCAGCATTTT. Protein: CASQTGGSNQPQHF.

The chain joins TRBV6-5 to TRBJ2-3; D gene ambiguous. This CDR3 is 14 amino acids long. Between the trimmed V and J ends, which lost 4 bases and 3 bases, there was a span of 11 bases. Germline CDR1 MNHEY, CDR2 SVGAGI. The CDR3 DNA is TGTGCCAGCAGTTGGGGTTTAGGAACAGATACGCAGTATTTT. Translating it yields CASSWGLGTDTQYF.

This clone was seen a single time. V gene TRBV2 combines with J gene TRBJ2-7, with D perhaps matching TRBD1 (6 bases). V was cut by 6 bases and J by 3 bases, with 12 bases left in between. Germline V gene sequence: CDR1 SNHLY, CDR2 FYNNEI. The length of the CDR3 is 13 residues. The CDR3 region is CASRIFRGYEQYF. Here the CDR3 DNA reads TGTGCCAGCAGGATTTTCAGGGGCTACGAGCAGTACTTC.